There are a few counts of the clone carrying this TCR beta chain. Its specificity is unknown. The CDR3 is made up of 19 amino acids. The J segment lost 0 bases and the V segment lost 3 bases, leaving 15 bases of the junction unmatched. CDR1 is LGHNA, CDR2 YSLEER, per germline. Every isolated RNA sample was fully reverse transcribed, so sequencing captured expressed TCRB transcripts. Sequencing used immunoSEQ multiplex PCR; TCRdb keeps in-frame clones, though not all of them. The sample consists of 390,000 or so clones, about 15% of them appearing once. This sample was included in a study of beta chain features in type 1 diabetes. Study observations and caveats: When Type 1 diabetes patients were examined, their TCRB CDR3s proved moderately but significantly shorter in all four CD4+ subsets. PCR, the amplification step, might favor shorter templates, equally in patients and controls.

The sequencing input was naive CD4+ T cells from blood. The V gene is TRBV4-3, the J gene TRBJ2-5, with 8 bases identical to TRBD1. This sequence originates from a man aged 25-45 years in good health. CDR3 nucleotide sequence: TGCGCCAGCAGCCAGACCCCGACAGGGGCAAACAAGTACCAAGAGACCCAGTACTTC. Its translation: CASSQTPTGANKYQETQYF.